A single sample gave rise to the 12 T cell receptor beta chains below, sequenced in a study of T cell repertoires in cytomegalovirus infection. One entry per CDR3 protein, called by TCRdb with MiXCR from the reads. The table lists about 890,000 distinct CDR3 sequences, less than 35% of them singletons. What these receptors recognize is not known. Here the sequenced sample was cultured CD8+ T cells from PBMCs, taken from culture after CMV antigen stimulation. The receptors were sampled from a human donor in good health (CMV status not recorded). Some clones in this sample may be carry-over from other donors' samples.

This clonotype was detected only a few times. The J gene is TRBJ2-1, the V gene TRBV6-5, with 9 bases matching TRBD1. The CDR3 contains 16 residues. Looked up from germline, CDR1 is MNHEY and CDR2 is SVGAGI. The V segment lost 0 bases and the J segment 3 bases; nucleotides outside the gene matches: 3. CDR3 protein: CASSYSKGQGYNEQFF. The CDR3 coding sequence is TGTGCCAGCAGTTACTCGAAGGGACAGGGCTACAATGAGCAGTTCTTC.

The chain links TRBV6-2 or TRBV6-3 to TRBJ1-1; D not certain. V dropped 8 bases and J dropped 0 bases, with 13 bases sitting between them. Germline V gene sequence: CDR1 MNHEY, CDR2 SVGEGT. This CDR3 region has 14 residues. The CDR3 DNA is TGTGCCAGCCTACCTACAGCTATGAACACTGAAGCTTTCTTT. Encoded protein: CASLPTAMNTEAFF.

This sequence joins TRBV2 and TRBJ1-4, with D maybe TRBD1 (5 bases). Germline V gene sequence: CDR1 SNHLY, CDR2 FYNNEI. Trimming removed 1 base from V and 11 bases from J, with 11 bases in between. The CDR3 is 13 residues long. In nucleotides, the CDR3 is TGTGCCAGCAGTGAAGAGGAGGGGTGGAAACTGTTTTTT. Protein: CASSEEEGWKLFF.

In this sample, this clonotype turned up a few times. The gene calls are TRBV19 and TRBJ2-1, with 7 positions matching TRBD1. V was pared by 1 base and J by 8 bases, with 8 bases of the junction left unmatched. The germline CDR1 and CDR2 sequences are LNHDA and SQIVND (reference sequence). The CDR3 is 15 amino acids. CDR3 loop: CASSIGETGIDEQFF. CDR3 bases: TGTGCCAGTAGTATAGGGGAGACAGGGATAGATGAGCAGTTCTTC.

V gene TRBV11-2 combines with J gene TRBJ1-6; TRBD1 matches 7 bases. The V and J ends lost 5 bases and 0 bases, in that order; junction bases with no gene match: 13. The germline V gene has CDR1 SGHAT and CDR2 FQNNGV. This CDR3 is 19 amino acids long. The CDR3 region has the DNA TGTGCCAGCAGCCGCTATAAGACAGGGAAAAACTCCTATAATTCACCCCTCCACTTT. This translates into CASSRYKTGKNSYNSPLHF. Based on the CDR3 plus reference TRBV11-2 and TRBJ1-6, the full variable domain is EAGVAQSPRYKIIEKRQSVAFWCNPISGHATLYWYQQILGQGPKLLIQFQNNGVVDDSQLPKDRFSAERLKGVDSTLKIQPAKLEDSAVYLCASSRYKTGKNSYNSPLHFGNGTRLTVT.

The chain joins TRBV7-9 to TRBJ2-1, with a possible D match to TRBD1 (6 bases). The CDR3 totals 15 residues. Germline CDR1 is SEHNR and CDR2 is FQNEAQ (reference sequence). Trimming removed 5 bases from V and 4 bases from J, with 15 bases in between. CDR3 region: CASSRRQGSYNEQFF. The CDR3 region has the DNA TGTGCCAGCAGCCGAAGGCAGGGGAGTTACAATGAGCAGTTCTTC.

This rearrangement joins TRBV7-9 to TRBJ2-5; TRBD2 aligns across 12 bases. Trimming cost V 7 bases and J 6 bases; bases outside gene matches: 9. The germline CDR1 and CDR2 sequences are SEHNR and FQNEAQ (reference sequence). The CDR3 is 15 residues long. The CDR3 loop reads CASTELAGGDKTQYF. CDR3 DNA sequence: TGTGCCAGCACCGAGCTAGCGGGGGGGGACAAGACCCAGTACTTC.

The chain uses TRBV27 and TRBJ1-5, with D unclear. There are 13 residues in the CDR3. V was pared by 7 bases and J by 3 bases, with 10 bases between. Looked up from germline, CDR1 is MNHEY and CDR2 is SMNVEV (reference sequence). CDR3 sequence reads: CASTPGVNQPQHF. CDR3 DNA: TGTGCCAGCACCCCGGGTGTCAATCAGCCCCAGCATTTT.

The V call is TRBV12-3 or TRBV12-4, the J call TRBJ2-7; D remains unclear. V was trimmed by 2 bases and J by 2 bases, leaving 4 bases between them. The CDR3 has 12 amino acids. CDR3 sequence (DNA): TGTGCCAGCAGTTTATTCGCCTACGAGCAGTACTTC. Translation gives CASSLFAYEQYF.

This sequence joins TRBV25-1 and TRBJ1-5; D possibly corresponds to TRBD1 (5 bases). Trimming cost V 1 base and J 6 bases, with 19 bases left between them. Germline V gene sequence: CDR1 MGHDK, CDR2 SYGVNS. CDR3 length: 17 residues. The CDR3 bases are TGTGCCAGCAGTGAATCTCGGGTAGGGGCGGCAGCTCAGCCCCAGCATTTT. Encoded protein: CASSESRVGAAAQPQHF.

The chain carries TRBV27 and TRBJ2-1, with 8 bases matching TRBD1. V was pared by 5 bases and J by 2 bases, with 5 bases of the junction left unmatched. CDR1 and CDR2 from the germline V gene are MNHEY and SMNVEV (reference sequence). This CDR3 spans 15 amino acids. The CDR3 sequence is CASSDDRGPYNEQFF. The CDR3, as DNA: TGTGCCAGCAGTGACGACAGGGGTCCCTACAATGAGCAGTTCTTC.

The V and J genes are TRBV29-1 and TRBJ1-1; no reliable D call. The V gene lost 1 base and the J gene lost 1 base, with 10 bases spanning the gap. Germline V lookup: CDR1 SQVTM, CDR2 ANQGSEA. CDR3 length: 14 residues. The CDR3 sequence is CSVEVRRPNTEAFF. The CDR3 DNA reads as TGCAGCGTTGAAGTGAGGCGGCCGAACACTGAAGCTTTCTTT.